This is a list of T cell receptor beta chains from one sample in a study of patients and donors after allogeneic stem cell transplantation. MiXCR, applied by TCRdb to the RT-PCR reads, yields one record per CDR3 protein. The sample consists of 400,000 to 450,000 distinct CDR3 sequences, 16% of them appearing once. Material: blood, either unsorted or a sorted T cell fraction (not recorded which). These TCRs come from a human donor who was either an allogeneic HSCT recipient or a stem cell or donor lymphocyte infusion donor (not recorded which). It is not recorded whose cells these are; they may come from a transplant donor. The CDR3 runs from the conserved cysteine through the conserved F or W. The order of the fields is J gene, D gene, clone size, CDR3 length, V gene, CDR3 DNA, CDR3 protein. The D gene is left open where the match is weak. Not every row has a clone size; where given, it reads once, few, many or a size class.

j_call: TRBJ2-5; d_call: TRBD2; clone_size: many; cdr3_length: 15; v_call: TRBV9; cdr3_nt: TGTGCCAGCAGCGGTCTCGCGGGGGGAGGAGAGACCCAGTACTTC; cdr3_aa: CASSGLAGGGETQYF
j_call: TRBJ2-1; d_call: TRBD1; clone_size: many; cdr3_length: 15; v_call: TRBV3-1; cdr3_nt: TGTGCCAGCAGCCAAGAAAGGCAGGGGGCTGGTGAGCAGTTCTTC; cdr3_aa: CASSQERQGAGEQFF
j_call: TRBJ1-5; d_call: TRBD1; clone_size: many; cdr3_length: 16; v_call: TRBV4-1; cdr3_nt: TGCGCCAGCAGCCAAGGGGACAGGGTAGGCAATCAGCCCCAGCATTTT; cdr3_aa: CASSQGDRVGNQPQHF
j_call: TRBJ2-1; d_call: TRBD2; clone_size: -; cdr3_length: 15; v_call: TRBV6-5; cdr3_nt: TGTGCCAGCAGTTATCCCCCTAGCGGGAGTGGTGAGCAGTTCTTC; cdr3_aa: CASSYPPSGSGEQFF
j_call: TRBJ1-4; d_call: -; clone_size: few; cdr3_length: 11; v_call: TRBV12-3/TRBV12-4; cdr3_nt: TGTGCCAGCAGATACAGAGAAAAACTGTTTTTT; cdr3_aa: CASRYREKLFF
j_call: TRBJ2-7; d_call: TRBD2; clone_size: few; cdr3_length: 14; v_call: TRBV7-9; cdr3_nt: TGTGCCAGCAGCCCTACTAGCGTGACCTACGAGCAGTACTTC; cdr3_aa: CASSPTSVTYEQYF
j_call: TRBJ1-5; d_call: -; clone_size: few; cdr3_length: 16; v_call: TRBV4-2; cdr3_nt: TGTGCCAGCAGCCAAGAATGGGGGCTAGGCAATCAGCCCCAGCATTTT; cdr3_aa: CASSQEWGLGNQPQHF
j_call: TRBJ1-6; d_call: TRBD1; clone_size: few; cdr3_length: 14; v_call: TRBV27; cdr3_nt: TGTGCCAGCAGGTCGGGACAGACTAATTCACCCCTCCACTTT; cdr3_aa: CASRSGQTNSPLHF
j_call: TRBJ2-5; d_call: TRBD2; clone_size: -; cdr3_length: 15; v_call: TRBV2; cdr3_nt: TGTGCCAGCAGTGTAGCGGGAGGGCCTCAAGAGACCCAGTACTTC; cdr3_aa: CASSVAGGPQETQYF
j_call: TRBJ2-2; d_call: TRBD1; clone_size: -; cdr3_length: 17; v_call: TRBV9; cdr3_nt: TGTGCCAGCAGCGTAGCTGGGCAGGGGGCGAACACCGGGGAGCTGTTTTTT; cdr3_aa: CASSVAGQGANTGELFF
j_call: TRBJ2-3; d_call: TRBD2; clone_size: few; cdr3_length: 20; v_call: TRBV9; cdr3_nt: TGTGCCAGCAGCCCCCGGAAGAGACCTCGGACTAGCGGGACCACAGATACGCAGTATTTT; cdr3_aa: CASSPRKRPRTSGTTDTQYF
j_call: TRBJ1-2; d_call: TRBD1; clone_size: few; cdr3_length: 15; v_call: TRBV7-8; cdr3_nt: TGTGCCAGCAGCCCGGACAGGGGTAGGAGCTATGGCTACACCTTC; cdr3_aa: CASSPDRGRSYGYTF
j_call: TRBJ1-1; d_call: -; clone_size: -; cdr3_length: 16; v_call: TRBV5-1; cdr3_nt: TGCGCCAGCTGCCGAGGGGGGACCTATATGAACACTGAAGCTTTCTTT; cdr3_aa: CASCRGGTYMNTEAFF
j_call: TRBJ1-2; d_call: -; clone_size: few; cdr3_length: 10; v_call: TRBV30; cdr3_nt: TGTGCCTGCTTAGAGGCCGGCTACACCTTC; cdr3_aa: CACLEAGYTF
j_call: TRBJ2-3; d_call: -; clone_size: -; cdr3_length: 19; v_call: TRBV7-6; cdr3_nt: TGTGCCAGCAGCTTAAGGGGGCCAGCTAGCGGGTTGAGCACAGATACGCAGTATTTT; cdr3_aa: CASSLRGPASGLSTDTQYF
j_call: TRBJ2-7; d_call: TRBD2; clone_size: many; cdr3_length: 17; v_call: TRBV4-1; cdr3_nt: TGCGCCAGCAGCCAAGAAAAGGCTAGCGGCTTTACCTACGAGCAGTACTTC; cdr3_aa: CASSQEKASGFTYEQYF
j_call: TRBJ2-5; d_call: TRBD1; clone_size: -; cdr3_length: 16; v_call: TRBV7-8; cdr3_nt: TGTGCCAGCAGCTTAGTAGGACAGGGGTGGCAAGAGACCCAGTACTTC; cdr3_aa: CASSLVGQGWQETQYF
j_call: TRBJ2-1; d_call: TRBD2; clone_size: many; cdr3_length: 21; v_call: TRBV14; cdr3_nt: TGTGCCAGCAGCCCGTTTTCGGGACTAGCGGGGAGCTGGGGCATGGACAATGAGCAGTTCTTC; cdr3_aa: CASSPFSGLAGSWGMDNEQFF
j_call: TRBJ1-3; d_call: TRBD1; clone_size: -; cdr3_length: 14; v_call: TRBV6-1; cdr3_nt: TGTGCCAGCAGCGACAGGGCTTCTTGGAACACCATATATTTT; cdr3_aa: CASSDRASWNTIYF
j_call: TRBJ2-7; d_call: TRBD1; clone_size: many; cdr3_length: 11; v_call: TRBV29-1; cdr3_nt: TGCAGCGTGGGACAGTCCTACGAGCAGTACTTC; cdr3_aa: CSVGQSYEQYF